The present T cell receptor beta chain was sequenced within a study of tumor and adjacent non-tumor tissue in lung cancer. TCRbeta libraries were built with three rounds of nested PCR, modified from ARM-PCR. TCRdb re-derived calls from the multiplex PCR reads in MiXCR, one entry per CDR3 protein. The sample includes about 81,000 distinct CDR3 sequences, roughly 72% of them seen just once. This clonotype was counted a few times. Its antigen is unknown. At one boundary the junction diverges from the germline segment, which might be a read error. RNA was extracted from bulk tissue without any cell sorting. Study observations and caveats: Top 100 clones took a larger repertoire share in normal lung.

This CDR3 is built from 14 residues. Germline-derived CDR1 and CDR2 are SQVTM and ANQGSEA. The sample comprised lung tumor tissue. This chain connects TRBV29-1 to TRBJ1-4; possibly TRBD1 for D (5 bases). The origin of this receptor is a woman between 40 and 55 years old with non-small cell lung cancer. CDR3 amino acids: CSVQTGQPNEKLLF. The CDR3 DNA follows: TGCAGCGTACAAACAGGACAACCGAATGAAAAACTGCTTTTT.